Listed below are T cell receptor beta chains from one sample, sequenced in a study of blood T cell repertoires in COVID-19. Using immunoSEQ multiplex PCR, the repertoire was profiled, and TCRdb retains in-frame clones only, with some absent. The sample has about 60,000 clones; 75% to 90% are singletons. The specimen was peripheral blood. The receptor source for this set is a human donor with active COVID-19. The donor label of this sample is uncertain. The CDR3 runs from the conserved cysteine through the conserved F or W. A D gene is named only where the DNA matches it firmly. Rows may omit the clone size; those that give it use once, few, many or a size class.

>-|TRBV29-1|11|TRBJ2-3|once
CSVTHTDTQYF
TGCAGCGTGACACACACAGATACGCAGTATTTT
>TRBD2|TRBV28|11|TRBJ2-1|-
CASSSSGLGIF
TGTGCCAGCAGTTCTTCCGGACTAGGCATCTTC
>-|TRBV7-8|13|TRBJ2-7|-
CASSLARATEQYF
TGTGCCAGCAGCTTAGCGAGGGCCACCGAGCAGTACTTC
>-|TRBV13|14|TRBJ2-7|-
CASSLAPGRNEQYF
TGTGCCAGCAGCTTAGCCCCAGGGCGCAACGAGCAGTACTTC
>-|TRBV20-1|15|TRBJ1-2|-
CSASRGGEGYYGYTF
TGCAGTGCTAGTAGAGGAGGGGAAGGGTACTATGGCTACACCTTC
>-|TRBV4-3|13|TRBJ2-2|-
CASSQEHSGELFF
TGCGCCAGCAGCCAAGAGCACAGCGGGGAGCTGTTTTTT
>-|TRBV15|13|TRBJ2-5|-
CATSRDVLETQYF
TGTGCCACCAGCAGAGACGTCCTAGAGACCCAGTACTTC
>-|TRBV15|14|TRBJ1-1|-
CATSRGYMNTEAFF
TGTGCCACCAGCAGAGGGTACATGAACACTGAAGCTTTCTTT
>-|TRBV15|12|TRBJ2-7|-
CATSRERREQYF
TGTGCCACCAGCAGGGAGAGAAGGGAGCAGTACTTC
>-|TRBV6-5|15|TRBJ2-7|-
CASSIDRYSFYEQYF
TGTGCCAGCAGTATCGACAGGTACAGTTTTTACGAGCAGTACTTC
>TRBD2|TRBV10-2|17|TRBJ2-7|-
CASLVRGGGAFSYEQYF
TGCGCCAGCCTCGTTAGGGGCGGGGGAGCCTTTTCCTACGAGCAGTACTTC
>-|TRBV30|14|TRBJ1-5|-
CAWSRTADNQPQHF
TGTGCCTGGTCCCGGACAGCCGACAATCAGCCCCAGCATTTT
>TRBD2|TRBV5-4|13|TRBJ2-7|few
CASWTSGSYEQYF
TGTGCCTCGTGGACTAGCGGCTCCTACGAGCAGTACTTC
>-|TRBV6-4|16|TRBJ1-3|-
CASRTQGFHSGNTIYF
TGTGCCAGCAGAACTCAGGGATTCCACTCTGGAAACACCATATATTTT
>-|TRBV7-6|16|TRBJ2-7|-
CASSLRGGRKVGEQYF
TGTGCCAGCAGCTTGCGAGGAGGACGCAAAGTGGGCGAGCAGTACTTC
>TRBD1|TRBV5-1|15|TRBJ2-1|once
CASSFRAGGWGEQFF
TGCGCCAGCAGCTTTAGGGCAGGGGGCTGGGGTGAGCAGTTCTTC
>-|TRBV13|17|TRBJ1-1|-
CASSAAGAVGVNTEAFF
TGTGCCAGCAGCGCCGCGGGCGCGGTCGGGGTGAACACTGAAGCTTTCTTT
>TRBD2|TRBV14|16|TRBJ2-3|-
CASSEISSGRIDTQYF
TGTGCCAGCAGCGAAATCTCTAGCGGGAGAATAGATACGCAGTATTTT
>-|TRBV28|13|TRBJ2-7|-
CASSKTGLNEQYF
TGTGCCAGCAGTAAAACAGGCCTAAACGAGCAGTACTTC
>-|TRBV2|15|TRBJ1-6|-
CASSVGGNLNSPLHF
TGTGCCAGCAGTGTGGGGGGGAACCTTAATTCACCCCTCCACTTT
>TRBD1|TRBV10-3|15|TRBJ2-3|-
CAISESGQGTDTQYF
TGTGCCATCAGTGAGTCGGGACAGGGCACAGATACGCAGTATTTT
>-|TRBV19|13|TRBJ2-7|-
CASLPEGLYEQYF
TGTGCCAGCCTCCCGGAGGGACTCTACGAGCAGTACTTC
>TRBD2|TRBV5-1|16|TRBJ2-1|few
CASSRTSGISYNEQFF
TGCGCCAGCAGCAGGACTAGCGGGATTTCCTACAATGAGCAGTTCTTC
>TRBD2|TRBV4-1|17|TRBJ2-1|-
CASSQERVLAGDNEQFF
TGCGCCAGCAGCCAAGAAAGGGTGCTAGCGGGGGACAATGAGCAGTTCTTC
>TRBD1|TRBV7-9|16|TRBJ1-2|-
CASSPTTRGNKNGYTF
TGTGCCAGCAGCCCCACGACCAGGGGGAATAAAAATGGCTACACCTTC
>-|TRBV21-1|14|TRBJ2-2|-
CASSAQKGWGELFF
TGTGCCAGCAGCGCCCAGAAGGGGTGGGGGGAGCTGTTTTTT
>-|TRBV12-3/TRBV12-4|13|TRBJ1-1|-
CASSLGGNAEAFF
TGTGCCAGCAGTTTAGGGGGCAACGCTGAAGCTTTCTTT
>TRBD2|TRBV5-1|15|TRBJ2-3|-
CASSLGAGGQDTQYF
TGCGCCAGCAGCTTGGGAGCGGGGGGGCAAGATACGCAGTATTTT
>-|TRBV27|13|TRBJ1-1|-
CASSFTMNTEAFF
TGTGCCAGCAGTTTTACTATGAACACTGAAGCTTTCTTT
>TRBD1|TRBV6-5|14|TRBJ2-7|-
CASRRTGGTYEQYF
TGTGCCAGCAGGCGGACAGGGGGGACCTACGAGCAGTACTTC
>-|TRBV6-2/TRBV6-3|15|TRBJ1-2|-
CASSYSSGALYGYTF
TGTGCCAGCAGTTACTCGTCAGGGGCCCTCTATGGCTACACCTTC
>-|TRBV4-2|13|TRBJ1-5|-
CASSQSNNQPQHF
TGTGCCAGCAGCCAGTCAAACAATCAGCCCCAGCATTTT
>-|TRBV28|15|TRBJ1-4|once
CASSHLTGSGEKLFF
TGTGCCAGCAGCCACCTGACAGGTTCTGGCGAAAAACTGTTTTTT
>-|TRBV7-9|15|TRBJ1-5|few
CASSLGGLSNQPQHF
TGTGCCAGCAGCTTAGGAGGGTTGAGCAATCAGCCCCAGCATTTT
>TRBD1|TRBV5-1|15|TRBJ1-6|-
CASSLELQGNSPLHF
TGCGCCAGCAGCTTGGAGTTACAGGGGAATTCACCCCTCCACTTT
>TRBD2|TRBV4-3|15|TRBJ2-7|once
CASSPSGGAPYEQYF
TGCGCCAGCAGCCCGAGCGGGGGGGCCCCCTACGAGCAGTACTTC
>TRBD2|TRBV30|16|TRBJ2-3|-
CAWSKSVRGGLDTQYF
TGTGCCTGGAGTAAGAGCGTGCGGGGGGGCCTCGATACGCAGTATTTT
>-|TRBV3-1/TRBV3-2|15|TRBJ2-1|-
CASSQERGPYNEQFF
TGTGCCAGCAGCCAAGAGCGGGGACCCTACAATGAGCAGTTCTTC
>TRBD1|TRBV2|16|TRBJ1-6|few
CASSEGGTGLNSPLHF
TGTGCCAGCAGTGAAGGTGGGACAGGGCTTAATTCACCCCTCCACTTT
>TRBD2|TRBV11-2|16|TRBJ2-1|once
CASSFMGLAAYNEQFF
TGTGCCAGCAGCTTTATGGGACTAGCGGCCTACAATGAGCAGTTCTTC
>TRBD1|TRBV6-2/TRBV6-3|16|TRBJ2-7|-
CASSDTGTGHPYEQYF
TGTGCCAGCAGTGATACCGGGACAGGCCATCCCTACGAGCAGTACTTC
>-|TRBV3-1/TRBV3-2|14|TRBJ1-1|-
CASSQGVRVTEAFF
TGTGCCAGCAGCCAAGGGGTCAGGGTGACTGAAGCTTTCTTT